The clone carrying this T cell receptor beta chain was recorded at least ten times. Amplified TCR beta CDR3 regions derived from RNA transcripts. The TCR CDR3 was amplified in a first-round RT-PCR using the HTBI primer set. TCRdb used MiXCR to reprocess the multiplex PCR reads, holding one entry per CDR3 protein. The sample records about 410,000 distinct CDR3 sequences, around 15% being singletons. The sample originates from a study of T cells in Graves' hyperthyroidism and ophthalmopathy. Sequencing was done on a sample of blood. This TCR derives from a young man with Graves' ophthalmopathy.

Written as DNA, the CDR3 is TGCAGTGCTAGGTCTCTAGGACACTACTACGAGCAGTACTTC. Translated, it gives CSARSLGHYYEQYF. V usage is TRBV20-1 and J usage is TRBJ2-7; D possibly corresponds to TRBD1 (5 bases). Germline V lookup: CDR1 DFQATT, CDR2 SNEGSKA (reference sequence). This CDR3 contains 14 residues. V was trimmed by 3 bases and J by 3 bases, leaving 15 bases between them.